These 21 T cell receptor beta chains were all obtained from the same sample, sequenced in a study of EBV T-cell therapy then PD-1 blockade in nasopharyngeal carcinoma. Treatment here: AdE1-LMPpoly-expanded autologous EBV-specific T-cell therapy followed by anti-PD-1 nivolumab. Sequencing was performed with immunoSEQ multiplex PCR; in TCRdb, only in-frame clones are kept and a portion is missing. The sample contains about 19,000 clones, roughly 84% of which appear only once. These receptors have no identified antigens. The material sequenced was CD8+ T cells from blood, taken at roughly day 34 from a patient whose treatment included autologous EBV-specific T cells and nivolumab. The receptor set was obtained from a man aged 35-49 years with nasopharyngeal carcinoma.

As DNA, the CDR3 is TGTGCCAGCAGTGAACTCTTACAGTCTGGAAACACCATATATTTT. This gives the protein CASSELLQSGNTIYF. V usage is TRBV2 and J usage is TRBJ1-3, with D hard to call. Germline CDR1 and CDR2: SNHLY and FYNNEI. The CDR3 is 15 amino acids. Trimming removed 2 bases at V and 1 base at J, with 9 bases between.

The chain carries TRBV6-4 and TRBJ2-1, with 7 bases matching TRBD1. This CDR3 contains 15 residues. The V segment lost 5 bases and the J segment 6 bases; nucleotides outside the gene matches: 10. CDR1 MRHNA and CDR2 SNTAGT come from the germline V gene. The CDR3 region has the DNA TGTGCCAGCAGTCCAGGGCAGTCAGGGGGCAATGAGCAGTTCTTC. It codes for CASSPGQSGGNEQFF.

The rearrangement uses TRBV27 and TRBJ1-2; TRBD1 matches 7 bases. Unmatched junction bases numbered 11, after V lost 4 bases and J lost 0 bases. Looked up from germline, CDR1 is MNHEY and CDR2 is SMNVEV (reference sequence). This CDR3 region has 17 residues. In DNA, the CDR3 is TGTGCCAGCAGTTCGTCGATCTACAGGGGTCCTAACTATGGCTACACCTTC. This encodes CASSSSIYRGPNYGYTF.

There are a few counts of this clone. This CDR3 reads CASSLGGEPQHF. For the CDR3, the DNA is TGTGCCAGCTCACTAGGGGGTGAGCCCCAGCATTTT. V and J are TRBV18 and TRBJ1-5; weak D call: TRBD1 (6 bases). This CDR3 is 12 amino acids long. V gave up 4 bases and J gave up 8 bases, with 9 bases separating them. The germline V gene encodes CDR1 KGHSH and CDR2 LQKENI.

The table lists this clone with a count of one. The chain joins TRBV28 to TRBJ1-5; D may be TRBD1 (5 bases). The CDR3 has 15 residues. Germline CDR1 MDHEN, CDR2 SYDVKM. V lost 3 bases to trimming and J lost 5 bases, with 14 bases between them. The CDR3 loop is CASSLRGSGDQPQHF. The CDR3 DNA is TGTGCCAGCAGTTTGAGGGGTAGTGGGGATCAGCCCCAGCATTTT.

The chain links TRBV7-9 to TRBJ2-5; D is unclear. V was cut by 5 bases and J by 5 bases, with 12 bases left in between. This CDR3 spans 13 amino acids. Germline loops: CDR1 SEHNR, CDR2 FQNEAQ (reference sequence). In DNA form, the CDR3 reads TGTGCCAGCAGCGGACCCCTCCGGGAGACCCAGTACTTC. Its translation is CASSGPLRETQYF.

In DNA, the CDR3 is TGTGCCAGCACCAGACAGAACATTCAGTACTTC. Translated, it gives CASTRQNIQYF. The chain joins TRBV5-5 to TRBJ2-4; D is perhaps TRBD1 (5 bases). Per germline, CDR1 SGHKS and CDR2 YYEKEE (reference sequence). The germline V and J ends were trimmed by 6 bases and 7 bases, with 8 bases remaining between them. The length of the CDR3 is 11 residues.

This clone was observed a handful of times. J is TRBJ2-2 and V is TRBV2; the match to TRBD1 covers 12 bases. Trimming cost V 6 bases and J 4 bases; bases outside gene matches: 9. Germline values: CDR1 SNHLY, CDR2 FYNNEI. The CDR3 consists of 17 residues. CDR3 DNA sequence: TGTGCCAGCAGCGCCGGGACAGGGGGCTGGAGCACCGGGGAGCTGTTTTTT. This gives the protein CASSAGTGGWSTGELFF.

The sample holds a few counts of this clone. The chain uses TRBV19 and TRBJ1-1; D is possibly TRBD1 (6 bases). V dropped 5 bases and J dropped 4 bases, with 17 bases sitting between them. This CDR3 region has 15 residues. Looked up from germline, CDR1 is LNHDA and CDR2 is SQIVND (reference sequence). The CDR3 DNA reads TGTGCCAGTAGTGCCCACACAGGGTCGGGCACTGAAGCTTTCTTT. It encodes CASSAHTGSGTEAFF.

The rearrangement links TRBV9 to TRBJ2-7; weak D call: TRBD2 (6 bases). Trimming cost V 3 bases and J 7 bases, with 8 bases left between them. Germline-derived CDR1 and CDR2 are SGDLS and YYNGEE. The CDR3 contains 11 residues. The CDR3 DNA reads TGTGCCAGCAGCGGCGGAGGGGAGCAGTACTTC. It is translated as CASSGGGEQYF. Combining the CDR3 with reference TRBV9 and TRBJ2-7 gives the whole variable domain DSGVTQTPKHLITATGQRVTLRCSPRSGDLSVYWYQQSLDQGLQFLIQYYNGEERAKGNILERFSAQQFPDLHSELNLSSLELGDSALYFCASSGGGEQYFGPGTRLTVT.

The J gene is TRBJ2-7, the V gene TRBV6-1; the match to TRBD1 covers 9 bases. The CDR3 extends over 16 amino acids. V shed 2 bases, J shed 7 bases, and the junction held 12 bases outside the gene matches. CDR1 and CDR2 from the germline V gene are MNHNS and SASEGT. The CDR3 region is CASSETETTGGREQYF. The DNA of the CDR3 is TGTGCCAGCAGTGAAACTGAAACCACAGGGGGCCGGGAGCAGTACTTC.

V and J are TRBV20-1 and TRBJ2-7, with unresolved D. CDR1 is DFQATT and CDR2 is SNEGSKA in the germline V gene (reference sequence). The V end was cut by 3 bases, the J end by 0 bases, with 21 bases between. There are 17 residues in the CDR3. CDR3 loop: CSASSSLQYRFSYEQYF. CDR3 nucleotides: TGCAGTGCTAGTTCTTCACTACAATACAGATTCTCCTACGAGCAGTACTTC.

The rearrangement uses TRBV6-5 and TRBJ2-5; 8 positions match TRBD2. The CDR3 is 15 amino acids. Trimming took 0 bases from V and 5 from J; bases not matched to a gene: 5. Germline CDR1 is MNHEY and CDR2 is SVGAGI. The CDR3: CASSYSIGGGETQYF. The CDR3 bases are TGTGCCAGCAGTTACTCTATTGGCGGGGGGGAGACCCAGTACTTC.

The rearrangement uses TRBV6-2 or TRBV6-3 and TRBJ1-6; possibly TRBD1 for D (5 bases). The V and J ends lost 0 bases and 9 bases respectively, with 12 bases between them. The CDR3 loop spans 15 amino acids. Germline V gene data show CDR1 as MNHEY and CDR2 as SVGEGT. CDR3 coding DNA: TGTGCCAGCAGTTACTCAAGGGGCTATGGTTCACCCCTCCACTTT. It is translated as CASSYSRGYGSPLHF.

V usage is TRBV4-1 and J usage is TRBJ2-4, with D tentatively TRBD1 or TRBD2 (6 bases each). From germline, CDR1 is MGHRA and CDR2 YSYEKL. The V end lost 6 bases, the J end lost 0 bases, and 12 bases lay between the germline ends. The CDR3 loop spans 15 amino acids. The CDR3 region is CASSWGALAKNIQYF. The CDR3 DNA reads TGCGCCAGCAGTTGGGGGGCTCTAGCCAAAAACATTCAGTACTTC.

This chain joins TRBV5-8 and TRBJ2-7; D gene unclear. This CDR3 region has 12 residues. Germline-derived CDR1 and CDR2 are SGHTS and YDEGEE. Between the trimmed V and J ends, which lost 4 bases and 2 bases, there was a span of 7 bases. The CDR3 is CASSPRPYEQYF. The CDR3 nucleotides read TGTGCCAGCAGCCCCCGCCCCTACGAGCAGTACTTC.

The chain joins TRBV6-6 to TRBJ2-5; 7 positions agree with TRBD1. From germline, CDR1 is MNHNY and CDR2 SVGAGI (reference sequence). CDR3 size: 14 residues. V gave up 8 bases and J gave up 3 bases; unmatched junction bases: 9. CDR3: CASDERGLKETQYF. In nucleotides, the CDR3 is TGTGCCAGCGACGAAAGGGGGCTTAAAGAGACCCAGTACTTC.

The chain joins TRBV6-4 to TRBJ2-1; 13 nucleotides align to TRBD2. Germline V gene data show CDR1 as MRHNA and CDR2 as SNTAGT. CDR3 length: 14 amino acids. Losses at the gene ends were 5 bases for V and 8 bases for J; bases not matched to a gene: 3. The chain's CDR3 is CASSRLAGGDEQFF. CDR3 nucleotide sequence: TGTGCCAGCAGTCGACTAGCGGGGGGCGATGAGCAGTTCTTC.

This chain connects TRBV25-1 to TRBJ2-2; D is perhaps TRBD1 or TRBD2 (5 bases each). Germline CDR1 MGHDK, CDR2 SYGVNS. CDR3 length: 14 residues. V was shortened by 2 bases and J by 5 bases, with 9 bases between the two germline ends. The CDR3 is CASSEPRETGELFF. CDR3 in DNA: TGTGCCAGCAGTGAACCCAGGGAGACCGGGGAGCTGTTTTTT.

The rearrangement joins TRBV7-9 to TRBJ2-5; TRBD2 might be the D (6 bases). The V end lost 1 base, the J end lost 5 bases, and 14 bases lay between the germline ends. Germline V lookup: CDR1 SEHNR, CDR2 FQNEAQ (reference sequence). This CDR3 has 15 amino acids. This CDR3 reads CASSLVRRGQETQYF. CDR3 sequence (DNA): TGTGCCAGCAGCTTAGTCAGGAGGGGTCAGGAGACCCAGTACTTC.

The chain is built from TRBV7-9 and TRBJ1-4; TRBD1 is a possible D gene (6 bases). This CDR3 contains 15 residues. CDR1 SEHNR and CDR2 FQNEAQ come from the germline V gene (reference sequence). V was clipped by 6 bases and J by 4 bases, with 15 bases between them. The CDR3 nucleotides are TGTGCCAGCAGGTCCCGGGACACCATTAATGAAAAACTGTTTTTT. This encodes CASRSRDTINEKLFF.